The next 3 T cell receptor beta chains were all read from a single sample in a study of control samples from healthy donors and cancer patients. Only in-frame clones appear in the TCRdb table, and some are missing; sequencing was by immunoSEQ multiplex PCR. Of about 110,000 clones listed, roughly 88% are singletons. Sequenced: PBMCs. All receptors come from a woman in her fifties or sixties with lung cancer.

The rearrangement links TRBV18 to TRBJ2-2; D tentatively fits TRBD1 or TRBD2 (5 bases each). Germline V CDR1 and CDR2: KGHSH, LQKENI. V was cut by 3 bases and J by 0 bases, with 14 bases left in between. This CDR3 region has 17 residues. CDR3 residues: CASSPSGTDSNTGELFF. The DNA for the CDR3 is TGTGCCAGCTCACCCTCCGGGACGGATTCGAACACCGGGGAGCTGTTTTTT.

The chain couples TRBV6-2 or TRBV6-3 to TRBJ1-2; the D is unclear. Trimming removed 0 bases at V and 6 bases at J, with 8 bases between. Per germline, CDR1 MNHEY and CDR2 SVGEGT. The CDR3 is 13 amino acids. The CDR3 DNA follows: TGTGCCAGCAGTTACTCCGGAATAGATGGCTACACCTTC. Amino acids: CASSYSGIDGYTF.

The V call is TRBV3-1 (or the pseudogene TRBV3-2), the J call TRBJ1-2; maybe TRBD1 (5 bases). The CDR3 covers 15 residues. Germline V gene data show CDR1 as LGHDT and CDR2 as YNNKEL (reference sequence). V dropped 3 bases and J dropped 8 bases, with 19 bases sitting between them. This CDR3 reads CASSQTPGPGVGYTF. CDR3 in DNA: TGTGCCAGCAGCCAGACACCGGGACCGGGGGTAGGCTACACCTTC.